The clone carrying this T cell receptor (beta chain) was detected a few times. One entry per CDR3 protein, called by TCRdb with MiXCR from the RT-PCR reads. The sample comprises fewer than 75,000 distinct CDR3 sequences, roughly 15% of which are singletons, and around 30% rests with the top ten. This record belongs to a study of patients and donors after allogeneic stem cell transplantation. The germline V gene encodes CDR1 SGHRS and CDR2 YFSETQ. After removal of 6 bases from V and 3 bases from J, the junction contained 10 bases not matched to a gene. The length of the CDR3 is 15 residues. The chain couples TRBV5-1 to TRBJ2-7, with 9 bases that match TRBD1. The sequenced sample consisted of blood, either unsorted or a sorted T cell fraction (not recorded which). This clonotype was sampled from a human donor who was either an allogeneic HSCT recipient or a stem cell or donor lymphocyte infusion donor (not recorded which). It is not recorded whose cells these are; they may come from a transplant donor. CDR3 loop: CASTLGQGRVYEQYF. The CDR3 DNA is TGCGCCAGCACCCTTGGACAGGGGCGGGTCTACGAGCAGTACTTC.